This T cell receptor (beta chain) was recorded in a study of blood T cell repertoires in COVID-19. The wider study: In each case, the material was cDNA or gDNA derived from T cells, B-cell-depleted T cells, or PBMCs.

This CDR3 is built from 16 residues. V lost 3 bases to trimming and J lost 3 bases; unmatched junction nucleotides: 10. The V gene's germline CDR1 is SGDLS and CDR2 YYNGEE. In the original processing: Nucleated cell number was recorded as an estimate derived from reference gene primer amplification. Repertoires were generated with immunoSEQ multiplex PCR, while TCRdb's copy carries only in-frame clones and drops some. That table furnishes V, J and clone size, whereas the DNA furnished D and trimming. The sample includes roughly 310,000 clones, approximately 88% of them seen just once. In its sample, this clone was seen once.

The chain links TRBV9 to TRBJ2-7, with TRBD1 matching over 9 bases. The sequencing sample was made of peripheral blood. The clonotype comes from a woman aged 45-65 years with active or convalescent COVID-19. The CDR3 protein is CASSATPGQGYYEQYF. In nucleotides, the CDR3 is TGTGCCAGCAGCGCCACACCGGGACAGGGTTACTACGAGCAGTACTTC.